What follows are 24 T cell receptor beta chains derived from one specimen sequenced in a study of T cell responses to AZD1222 COVID-19 vaccine. Libraries were prepared by immunoSEQ multiplex PCR; TCRdb keeps only in-frame clonotypes and omits some of them. Of some 84,000 clones in the sample, approximately 85% were seen once. The input for sequencing was peripheral blood, taken 28 days after the second AZD1222 dose. All receptors derive from an adult who received the AZD1222 COVID-19 vaccine.

Written as DNA, the CDR3 is TGTGCCAGCAGCCTACAGGGAGCCAAAAACATTCAGTACTTC. This translates into CASSLQGAKNIQYF. This chain joins TRBV28 and TRBJ2-4, with TRBD1 as a possible D gene (6 bases). Germline V gene lookup returns CDR1 MDHEN and CDR2 SYDVKM. V shed 6 bases and J shed 0 bases, with 9 bases lying between them. The CDR3 consists of 14 residues.

This clone was counted once. The gene calls are TRBV24-1 and TRBJ2-2; possible D gene TRBD2, 5 bases. CDR1 and CDR2 from the germline V gene are KGHDR and SFDVKD. V lost 5 bases and J lost 2, with 8 bases in between. The CDR3 is 14 residues long. In nucleotides, the CDR3 is TGTGCCACCAGTGGTCGACTAAACACCGGGGAGCTGTTTTTT. Its translation: CATSGRLNTGELFF.

V usage is TRBV19 and J usage is TRBJ1-2; TRBD1 is a possible D gene (5 bases). The germline CDR1 and CDR2 sequences are LNHDA and SQIVND (reference sequence). CDR3 length: 15 residues. Trimming left V 9 bases short and J 2 bases short, with 19 bases between. The CDR3 reads CASHWPDRANYGYTF. The CDR3 coding sequence is TGTGCCAGCCACTGGCCCGACAGAGCAAACTATGGCTACACCTTC.

The chain has TRBV7-6 and TRBJ2-7, with D possibly matching TRBD2 (5 bases). The germline gives CDR1 SGHVS, CDR2 FNYEAQ. The CDR3 totals 13 residues. Trimming took 5 bases from V and 3 from J, leaving 11 bases between them. CDR3 nucleotides: TGTGCCAGCAGCGCCGGAGGATACTACGAGCAGTACTTC. Protein sequence: CASSAGGYYEQYF.

CDR3 residues: CSVSLQLANYGYTF. The DNA of the CDR3 is TGCAGCGTTAGCCTTCAGTTAGCTAACTATGGCTACACCTTC. The chain carries TRBV29-1 and TRBJ1-2; D gene ambiguous. Trimming took off 5 bases at V and 0 bases at J, with 13 bases between the two ends. The CDR3 consists of 14 residues. The germline CDR1 and CDR2 sequences are SQVTM and ANQGSEA.

The V call is TRBV7-5, the J call TRBJ2-7; no check of the table's D call, TRBD1, against the DNA was made. TRBV7-5 is assigned pseudogene status. This CDR3 contains 10 residues. CDR3 residues: CARSLMDSSV. The CDR3 bases are TGTGCCAGAAGCCTAATGGACAGTTCCGTC.

CDR3 nucleotide sequence: TGTGCCAGCAGTCCGGAAAAAGGCCTATGGGAGACCCAGTACTTC. This codes for CASSPEKGLWETQYF. V and J are TRBV27 and TRBJ2-5; unclear D gene. V was clipped by 5 bases and J by 5 bases, with 18 bases between them. The germline CDR1 and CDR2 sequences are MNHEY and SMNVEV (reference sequence). This CDR3 comprises 15 residues.

The gene calls are TRBV28 and TRBJ2-7; TRBD2 matches at 8 bases. The length of the CDR3 is 13 residues. CDR1 MDHEN and CDR2 SYDVKM come from the germline V gene. CDR3 nucleotide sequence: TGTGCGTTGAGCGGGAGTGGGGTTCGAGAGCAGTACTTC. Its protein product is CALSGSGVREQYF.

The gene calls are TRBV7-3 and TRBJ2-3; a possible D gene is TRBD1 (5 bases). Trimming removed 4 bases from V and 4 bases from J, with 9 bases in between. CDR3 length equals 13 residues. Per the germline V gene, CDR1 is SGHTA and CDR2 is FQGTGA. The CDR3 loop reads CASSSIGADTQYF. Written as DNA, the CDR3 is TGTGCCAGCAGCTCAATAGGGGCAGATACGCAGTATTTT.

CDR3 residues: CASSFEGGRLAKNIQYF. The CDR3, as DNA: TGTGCCAGCAGTTTCGAAGGCGGGAGGCTAGCCAAAAACATTCAGTACTTC. This rearrangement joins TRBV28 to TRBJ2-4, with 8 bases fitting TRBD2. The ends lost 3 bases at V and 0 bases at J; junction bases unmatched: 7. Germline CDR1 and CDR2: MDHEN and SYDVKM. The CDR3 runs to 17 residues.

Of note for this clone: The same CDR3 can be traced to other DNA sequences in this sample. This rearrangement joins TRBV5-1 to TRBJ2-1; D gene uncertain. In germline, CDR1 is SGHRS, CDR2 YFSETQ. This CDR3 is 12 amino acids long. Trimming took 0 bases from V and 7 from J, leaving 5 bases between them. The CDR3, as DNA: TGCGCCAGCAGCTTGGAGGTAAATGAGCAGTTCTTC. Translation gives CASSLEVNEQFF.

The J gene is TRBJ2-1, the V gene TRBV5-5; D may correspond to TRBD1 or TRBD2 (7 bases each). Germline V CDR1 and CDR2: SGHKS, YYEKEE (reference sequence). The CDR3 runs to 14 residues. Trimming took 4 bases from V and 12 from J, leaving 20 bases between them. The CDR3 coding sequence is TGTGCCAGCAGCCCCAGGGGGGGGGACTTAAGGCAGTTCTTC. Translation gives CASSPRGGDLRQFF.

This clone was recorded a few times. The chain joins TRBV4-1 to TRBJ1-3, with 7 bases identical to TRBD1. CDR1 is MGHRA and CDR2 is YSYEKL in the germline V gene. The CDR3 is 15 amino acids. V trimming: 5 bases; J trimming: 3 bases; junction bases outside the gene matches: 7. CDR3 in amino acids: CASSTSGGGGNTIYF. CDR3 in DNA: TGCGCCAGCAGCACCTCAGGGGGAGGTGGAAACACCATATATTTT.

V usage is TRBV28 and J usage is TRBJ2-7; a weak D match, TRBD1 (6 bases). Trimming cost V 7 bases and J 1 base, with 11 bases left between them. CDR3 size: 13 residues. The germline V gene has CDR1 MDHEN and CDR2 SYDVKM. The CDR3 DNA is TGTGCCAGCAACCAACAGGGTTCCTACGAGCAGTACTTC. Residues: CASNQQGSYEQYF. The variable domain in full, with the rest retrieved from reference TRBV28 and TRBJ2-7, is DVKVTQSSRYLVKRTGEKVFLECVQDMDHENMFWYRQDPGLGLRLIYFSYDVKMKEKGDIPEGYSVSREKKERFSLILESASTNQTSMYLCASNQQGSYEQYFGPGTRLTVT.

The chain combines TRBV18 with TRBJ2-7; TRBD2 aligns across 8 bases. The ends lost 4 bases at V and 0 bases at J; junction bases unmatched: 5. CDR3 length: 15 residues. Germline V lookup: CDR1 KGHSH, CDR2 LQKENI. CDR3 nucleotide sequence: TGTGCCAGCTCACAGACTAGCGAGAGCTCCTACGAGCAGTACTTC. As protein: CASSQTSESSYEQYF. Full variable domain (remainder filled in from reference TRBV18 and TRBJ2-7): NAGVMQNPRHLVRRRGQEARLRCSPMKGHSHVYWYRQLPEEGLKFMVYLQKENIIDESGMPKERFSAEFPKEGPSILRIQQVVRGDSAAYFCASSQTSESSYEQYFGPGTRLTVT.

This rearrangement joins TRBV7-8 to TRBJ1-6, with TRBD1 matching 7 bases. Germline V gene sequence: CDR1 SGHVS, CDR2 FQNEAQ. V shed 4 bases, J shed 2 bases, and the junction held 11 bases outside the gene matches. The CDR3 runs 18 residues. CDR3 bases: TGTGCCAGCAGCTGGCAACTACAGGGGTTAACCTATAATTCACCCCTCCACTTT. Translating gives CASSWQLQGLTYNSPLHF.

This clone was counted a single time. The CDR3 nucleotides read TGTGCCAGCAGCCCAGACCGCACTAGCGGGATTACGGATGAGCAGTTCTTC. Amino acids: CASSPDRTSGITDEQFF. The rearrangement links TRBV7-9 to TRBJ2-1; 10 bases are shared with TRBD2. The germline V gene encodes CDR1 SEHNR and CDR2 FQNEAQ (reference sequence). The length of the CDR3 is 17 residues. The J segment lost 8 bases and the V segment lost 5 bases, leaving 15 bases of the junction unmatched.

This clone was counted a single time. This sequence joins TRBV5-1 and TRBJ2-3; 10 bases fit TRBD2. Germline-derived CDR1 and CDR2 are SGHRS and YFSETQ. This CDR3 contains 16 residues. The junction had 3 bases not matched to a gene; V was cut back by 0 bases and J by 2 bases. In DNA form, the CDR3 reads TGCGCCAGCAGCTTGGCTAGCGGGAGAATCACAGATACGCAGTATTTT. Protein: CASSLASGRITDTQYF.

This clone was seen more than once but under ten times. The chain carries TRBV7-2 and TRBJ2-2, with a weak D call TRBD2 (5 bases). The CDR3 consists of 13 residues. CDR1 and CDR2 from the germline V gene are SGHTA and FQGNSA. The ends were cut back, 5 bases at V and 6 bases at J, with 10 bases in the middle. Here the CDR3 reads CASSVTSSGELFF. The CDR3 DNA reads TGTGCCAGCAGCGTAACTAGTTCCGGGGAGCTGTTTTTT.

V and J are TRBV14 and TRBJ2-1; D gene uncertain. CDR3 size: 14 residues. Trimming took 4 bases from V and 3 from J, leaving 10 bases between them. Germline V gives CDR1 SGHDN, CDR2 FVKESK. The CDR3 DNA sequence: TGTGCCAGCAGCCTAAGTGGCTACTACAATGAGCAGTTCTTC. It translates to CASSLSGYYNEQFF.

In nucleotides, the CDR3 is TGTGCCAGCTCACCATGGGGAAACACTGAAGCTTTCTTT. Its translation: CASSPWGNTEAFF. The chain carries TRBV18 and TRBJ1-1; D ambiguous. V was shortened by 2 bases and J by 2 bases, with 6 bases between the two germline ends. Germline CDR1 KGHSH, CDR2 LQKENI. This CDR3 contains 13 residues. Full variable domain (rest looked up from reference TRBV18 and TRBJ1-1): NAGVMQNPRHLVRRRGQEARLRCSPMKGHSHVYWYRQLPEEGLKFMVYLQKENIIDESGMPKERFSAEFPKEGPSILRIQQVVRGDSAAYFCASSPWGNTEAFFGQGTRLTVV.

The chain carries TRBV7-3 and TRBJ1-1; D is undetermined. Germline V lookup: CDR1 SGHTA, CDR2 FQGTGA. The CDR3 loop spans 14 amino acids. The V end was cut by 2 bases, the J end by 1 base, with 8 bases between. CDR3: CASSLAVGNTEAFF. In DNA, the CDR3 is TGTGCCAGCAGCTTAGCCGTAGGGAACACTGAAGCTTTCTTT.

This chain joins TRBV24-1 and TRBJ2-7, with D perhaps TRBD1 or TRBD2 (5 bases each). Trimming took 2 bases from V and 5 from J, leaving 12 bases between them. The CDR3 loop spans 14 amino acids. CDR1 KGHDR and CDR2 SFDVKD come from the germline V gene. The CDR3 DNA reads as TGTGCCACCAGTGATTCACGGGGCATCGACGAGCAGTACTTC. Its protein is CATSDSRGIDEQYF.

This sequence joins TRBV9 and TRBJ2-7, with 10 bases fitting TRBD2. V was clipped by 1 base and J by 5 bases; unmatched bases: 3. In germline, CDR1 is SGDLS, CDR2 YYNGEE. The CDR3 length is 14 residues. The DNA of the CDR3 is TGTGCCAGCAGCGTAAGCGGGAGGGTGGACGAGCAGTACTTC. It specifies CASSVSGRVDEQYF.